The 25 T cell receptor beta chains given below trace back to one sample, sequenced in a study of cytomegalovirus exposure and HLA in healthy donors. Both 60 Vbeta primers and 13 Jbeta primers went into the PCR. The protocol was immunoSEQ multiplex PCR, while the TCRdb copy is restricted to in-frame clones and leaves out a portion. Counted here are fewer than 250,000 clones, about 80% occurring once; the ten biggest clones make up around 1.8%. Sequencing was carried out using PBMCs. The source is a man aged 18 to 30 in good health and CMV-seronegative.

Of note for this clone: This sample also contains other DNA sequences that code for the same CDR3. CDR3: CASGSGTSGSTDTQYF. The CDR3 DNA follows: TGTGCTAGTGGTTCCGGGACTAGCGGGAGCACAGATACGCAGTATTTT. The chain uses TRBV12-5 and TRBJ2-3; TRBD2 agrees at 12 bases. There are 16 residues in the CDR3. The junction had 2 bases not matched to a gene; V was cut back by 4 bases and J by 0 bases. Looked up from germline, CDR1 is LGHNT and CDR2 is FRNRAP.

V and J are TRBV2 and TRBJ2-3; possible D gene TRBD2, 5 bases. Germline loops: CDR1 SNHLY, CDR2 FYNNEI. V lost 1 base to trimming and J lost 3 bases, with 8 bases between them. This CDR3 is built from 14 residues. CDR3 region: CASSEGTGTDTQYF. DNA for the CDR3: TGTGCCAGCAGTGAAGGGACGGGGACAGATACGCAGTATTTT.

The chain uses TRBV2 and TRBJ1-2; tentatively, D is TRBD1 (5 bases). From germline, CDR1 is SNHLY and CDR2 FYNNEI. The CDR3 consists of 14 residues. Trimming removed 4 bases from V and 7 bases from J, with 16 bases in between. The CDR3: CASSGGALVLGYTF. In DNA form, the CDR3 reads TGTGCCAGCAGTGGGGGCGCTCTCGTGCTTGGCTACACCTTC.

This chain connects TRBV12-5 to TRBJ2-7; 10 bases align to TRBD2. V lost 2 bases, J lost 2 bases, and 6 bases stayed unmatched. The CDR3 consists of 16 residues. Looked up from germline, CDR1 is LGHNT and CDR2 is FRNRAP. The CDR3 spells CASGLPASGSAYEQYF. The CDR3 region has the DNA TGTGCTAGTGGTTTGCCCGCTAGCGGGAGCGCCTACGAGCAGTACTTC.

This chain joins TRBV11-2 and TRBJ2-3; TRBD2 agrees at 7 bases. The CDR3 is 15 residues long. Trimming took 8 bases from V and 1 from J; bases not matched to a gene: 9. CDR1 and CDR2 from the germline V gene are SGHAT and FQNNGV. CDR3 in amino acids: CASRLAGWGTDTQYF. CDR3 DNA sequence: TGTGCCAGCCGATTAGCGGGTTGGGGCACAGATACGCAGTATTTT.

This clone was seen once. Distinct nucleotide sequences in the sample also encode this CDR3. This CDR3 is CASSPGGPEAFF. The CDR3 DNA reads as TGTGCCAGCTCACCAGGGGGCCCTGAAGCTTTCTTT. The rearrangement links TRBV18 to TRBJ1-1; maybe TRBD1 (6 bases). Between the trimmed V and J ends, which lost 2 bases and 6 bases, there was a span of 7 bases. Germline-derived CDR1 and CDR2 are KGHSH and LQKENI. The CDR3 has 12 amino acids.

The rearrangement uses TRBV7-8 and TRBJ1-2, with TRBD1 identical over 7 bases. CDR1 SGHVS and CDR2 FQNEAQ come from the germline V gene. CDR3 length: 14 residues. J lost 4 bases, V lost 5 bases, and 7 bases had no gene match. CDR3 region: CASSPDRTIYGYTF. CDR3 coding DNA: TGTGCCAGCAGCCCGGACAGGACTATCTATGGCTACACCTTC.

This clone was seen a single time. The chain recombines TRBV6-5 with TRBJ2-7; 7 positions match TRBD2. This CDR3 has 13 residues. Looked up from germline, CDR1 is MNHEY and CDR2 is SVGAGI. Trimming took 10 bases from V and 2 from J; bases not matched to a gene: 8. CDR3 region: CATRPSGTYEQYF. The CDR3 DNA reads as TGTGCCACTCGACCTAGCGGTACCTACGAGCAGTACTTC.

The V and J genes are TRBV6-5 and TRBJ2-7, with a weak D call TRBD2 (5 bases). V gave up 5 bases and J gave up 6 bases, with 11 bases separating them. The CDR3 is 12 amino acids. CDR1 is MNHEY and CDR2 is SVGAGI in the germline V gene. The CDR3 nucleotides are TGTGCCAGCAGTGAGGGAATAGGCGAGCAGTACTTC. Protein product: CASSEGIGEQYF.

The gene calls are TRBV19 and TRBJ2-2, with unresolved D. The CDR3 has 15 amino acids. Germline V gives CDR1 LNHDA, CDR2 SQIVND (reference sequence). V lost 7 bases and J 1 base, leaving 13 bases between the germline ends. The CDR3 region is CASTPRRKNTGELFF. CDR3 bases: TGTGCCAGTACCCCTCGGCGGAAGAACACCGGGGAGCTGTTTTTT.

The V gene is TRBV7-9, the J gene TRBJ2-1, with 14 bases identical to TRBD2. Germline V CDR1 and CDR2: SEHNR, FQNEAQ (reference sequence). With V trimmed by 1 base and J by 4 bases, 9 bases remained unmatched. The CDR3 runs 19 residues. CDR3 residues: CASSLVLGTSGSQYNEQFF. The CDR3 region has the DNA TGTGCCAGCAGCTTAGTCCTGGGGACTAGCGGGAGTCAGTACAATGAGCAGTTCTTC.

The chain joins TRBV13 to TRBJ2-2; possible D gene TRBD1, 5 bases. V was shortened by 3 bases and J by 0 bases, with 8 bases between the two germline ends. The CDR3 totals 15 residues. CDR1 and CDR2 (germline): PRHDT, FYEKMQ (reference sequence). The CDR3 DNA reads as TGTGCCAGCAGCTTTGGGGCAACGAACACCGGGGAGCTGTTTTTT. Residues: CASSFGATNTGELFF.

The chain links TRBV4-1 to TRBJ2-7, with D perhaps matching TRBD2 (6 bases). The V gene lost 2 bases and the J gene lost 0 bases, with 11 bases spanning the gap. The CDR3 has 15 amino acids. Germline CDR1 and CDR2: MGHRA and YSYEKL. The CDR3 here is CASSQSWDSSYEQYF. Written as DNA, the CDR3 is TGCGCCAGCAGCCAAAGCTGGGACTCCTCCTACGAGCAGTACTTC.

This chain joins TRBV5-5 and TRBJ2-5, with a weak D call TRBD2 (7 bases). From germline, CDR1 is SGHKS and CDR2 YYEKEE (reference sequence). This CDR3 is built from 15 residues. V lost 3 bases and J lost 3, with 15 bases in between. CDR3: CASSWEGGMKETQYF. CDR3 nucleotide sequence: TGTGCCAGCAGCTGGGAGGGGGGGATGAAAGAGACCCAGTACTTC.

The genes are TRBV11-2 and TRBJ2-1, with 7 bases identical to TRBD2. This CDR3 is built from 15 residues. Germline V gene sequence: CDR1 SGHAT, CDR2 FQNNGV. V lost 1 base and J lost 7; bases outside the gene matches: 7. As DNA, the CDR3 is TGTGCCAGCAGCTTAGGGCGGGGGTCGCCGAATGAGCAGTTCTTC. This translates into CASSLGRGSPNEQFF.

The chain couples TRBV30 to TRBJ1-5, with D possibly being TRBD1 (6 bases). Germline CDR1 reads GTSNPN; CDR2 reads SVGIG (reference sequence). V was pared by 1 base and J by 2 bases, with 9 bases between. The CDR3 covers 14 residues. CDR3 in DNA: TGTGCCTGGAGTGAGGGGGTTGGCAATCAGCCCCAGCATTTT. It specifies CAWSEGVGNQPQHF.

Concerning this clone itself: The germline gene is not matched at one end of the junction; a read error may be the cause. The chain combines TRBV7-7 with TRBJ1-1; D remains ambiguous. CDR1 is SSHAT, CDR2 FNYEAQ, per germline (reference sequence). The CDR3 consists of 15 residues. CDR3 nucleotides: TGTGCTAGCAGCTTAATTGTAGGTGGGCAGGCTGAAGCTTTCTTT. As protein: CASSLIVGGQAEAFF. The full variable domain, its missing parts supplied by reference TRBV7-7 and TRBJ1-1, is GAGVSQSPRYKVTKRGQDVTLRCDPISSHATLYWYQQALGQGPEFLTYFNYEAQPDKSGLPSDRFSAERPEGSISTLTIQRTEQRDSAMYRCASSLIVGGQAEAFFGQGTRLTVV.

The chain recombines TRBV7-9 with TRBJ1-6; 8 bases line up with TRBD1. V lost 5 bases to trimming and J lost 10 bases; unmatched junction nucleotides: 10. This CDR3 comprises 15 residues. CDR1 SEHNR and CDR2 FQNEAQ come from the germline V gene (reference sequence). The CDR3 sequence: CASSGSSGGESPLHF. The CDR3 nucleotides are TGTGCCAGCAGCGGTAGTTCAGGGGGCGAATCACCCCTCCACTTT.

V gene TRBV9 combines with J gene TRBJ2-5; maybe TRBD2 (5 bases). Trimming took 0 bases from V and 5 from J, leaving 14 bases between them. CDR1 SGDLS and CDR2 YYNGEE come from the germline V gene. The CDR3 consists of 15 residues. CDR3: CASSVAPNGGETQYF. For the CDR3, the DNA is TGTGCCAGCAGCGTAGCCCCGAACGGCGGGGAGACCCAGTACTTC.

The chain uses TRBV28 and TRBJ1-4, with 12 bases fitting TRBD1. The CDR3 contains 15 residues. V trimming: 8 bases; J trimming: 10 bases; junction bases outside the gene matches: 11. The germline gives CDR1 MDHEN, CDR2 SYDVKM. The CDR3 DNA follows: TGTGCCAGCCTCGGCGGGACAGGGGGCAGAGTAAAACTGTTTTTT. Translated: CASLGGTGGRVKLFF.

In its sample, this clone was seen a few times. The chain carries TRBV2 and TRBJ1-4; 8 bases match TRBD1. Trimming at V came to 5 bases and at J to 2 bases, leaving 1 base not matched to a gene. The CDR3 totals 14 residues. From germline, CDR1 is SNHLY and CDR2 FYNNEI. CDR3 DNA sequence: TGTGCCAGCAGTCGACAGGGGACTAATGAAAAACTGTTTTTT. Encoded protein: CASSRQGTNEKLFF.

This sequence joins TRBV9 and TRBJ2-5, with 7 bases fitting TRBD2. The CDR3 extends over 16 amino acids. V trimming: 0 bases; J trimming: 7 bases; junction bases outside the gene matches: 12. CDR1 is SGDLS, CDR2 YYNGEE, per germline. The CDR3 nucleotides read TGTGCCAGCAGCGTAGTGGCGGGGACTAATGAGGGGACCCAGTACTTC. Translation gives CASSVVAGTNEGTQYF.

The rearrangement uses TRBV2 and TRBJ2-1; tentative D call: TRBD2 (6 bases). Trimming left V 5 bases short and J 7 bases short, with 24 bases between. From germline, CDR1 is SNHLY and CDR2 FYNNEI. This CDR3 spans 17 amino acids. CDR3 in amino acids: CASSLMGGVFPLNEQFF. The DNA for the CDR3 is TGTGCCAGCAGTCTAATGGGGGGAGTCTTTCCTTTGAATGAGCAGTTCTTC.

The chain carries TRBV6-5 and TRBJ1-5; 9 bases map to TRBD1. V gave up 6 bases and J gave up 6 bases; unmatched junction bases: 6. The CDR3 covers 14 residues. Per the germline V gene, CDR1 is MNHEY and CDR2 is SVGAGI. In DNA, the CDR3 is TGTGCCAGCAGCTTCGGGACAGGGTTTCAGCCCCAGCATTTT. Residues: CASSFGTGFQPQHF.

The chain carries TRBV7-9 and TRBJ2-1, with TRBD1 matching 11 bases. Germline V gene data show CDR1 as SEHNR and CDR2 as FQNEAQ (reference sequence). Unmatched junction bases numbered 7, after V lost 3 bases and J lost 0 bases. CDR3 length: 18 amino acids. This CDR3 reads CASSFGQGARSSYNEQFF. CDR3 nucleotide sequence: TGTGCCAGCAGCTTTGGACAGGGGGCCAGGAGCTCCTACAATGAGCAGTTCTTC. Supplemented by reference TRBV7-9 and TRBJ2-1, the full variable domain reads DTGVSQNPRHKITKRGQNVTFRCDPISEHNRLYWYRQTLGQGPEFLTYFQNEAQLEKSRLLSDRFSAERPKGSFSTLEIQRTEQGDSAMYLCASSFGQGARSSYNEQFFGPGTRLTVL.